Listed below are T cell receptor beta chains from one sample, sequenced in a study of blood T cell repertoires in COVID-19. Assay: immunoSEQ multiplex PCR; the TCRdb copy retains only in-frame clones and omits some. The table includes approximately 300,000 clones, 85% to 90% detected once. The sample was PBMCs or T cells enriched from blood (not recorded which). The receptors derive from a woman aged 18-29 years who had recovered from COVID-19. Each CDR3 is given with its conserved first and last residue. Fields, in order: D gene, V gene, J gene, clone size, CDR3 DNA, CDR3 protein. The D gene is left open where the match is weak. For some rows the clone size is stated as once, few or many, or as a class when expanded; others skip it.

>TRBD1|TRBV11-2|TRBJ2-7|-
TGTGCCAGCAGCTCGGACAGGGGGCAGTCCTACGAGCAGTACTTC
CASSSDRGQSYEQYF
>-|TRBV7-8|TRBJ2-2|-
TGTGCCAGCACCTCCTTGGGGGGATGGAACACCGGGGAGCTGTTTTTT
CASTSLGGWNTGELFF
>-|TRBV5-1|TRBJ1-1|-
TGCGCCAGCATGCGGCAGATTAACACTGAAGCTTTCTTT
CASMRQINTEAFF
>-|TRBV15|TRBJ1-2|-
TGTGCCACCGGGGCAGGGGAAGGCTACACCTTC
CATGAGEGYTF
>TRBD2|TRBV2|TRBJ2-3|-
TGTGCCAGCGGGCTAGCGGGGATCGATACGCAGTATTTT
CASGLAGIDTQYF
>-|TRBV4-2|TRBJ1-4|-
TGTGCCAGCAGCCAAGAAGTCCAGCGAACTAATGAAAAACTGTTTTTT
CASSQEVQRTNEKLFF
>TRBD1|TRBV19|TRBJ2-7|-
TGTGCCAGTAGTACCAGGACAGGGGGTTTCTACGAGCAGTACTTC
CASSTRTGGFYEQYF
>-|TRBV19|TRBJ1-1|-
TGTGCCAGTAGCCTGACAAGAGACACTGAAGCTTTCTTT
CASSLTRDTEAFF
>TRBD1|TRBV18|TRBJ1-4|-
TGTGCCAGCTCAAAGGCCCGACAGGGTGGTGAAAAACTGTTTTTT
CASSKARQGGEKLFF
>-|TRBV21-1|TRBJ2-5|-
TGTGCTAGCAATGCACAAGTAGAGACCCAGTACTTC
CASNAQVETQYF
>TRBD2|TRBV6-6|TRBJ2-3|-
TGTGCCAGCAACCCGGGGACTAGCTCAAGAGATACGCAGTATTTT
CASNPGTSSRDTQYF
>TRBD2|TRBV4-2|TRBJ2-1|-
TGTGCCAGCAGCCTGGGAGGGAGGGTGGACAATGAGCAGTTCTTC
CASSLGGRVDNEQFF
>TRBD1|TRBV7-9|TRBJ1-4|-
TGTGCCAGCAGCTCTTGGACAGGGGGAAATAATGAAAAACTGTTTTTT
CASSSWTGGNNEKLFF
>-|TRBV6-1|TRBJ1-5|-
TGTGCCAGCAGTGAAGCAGGATACCCACTCGGGAATCAGCCCCAGCATTTT
CASSEAGYPLGNQPQHF
>TRBD1|TRBV5-8|TRBJ1-4|-
TGTGCCAGCAGCACGGGACAGCCTAATGAAAAACTGTTTTTT
CASSTGQPNEKLFF
>TRBD2|TRBV7-2|TRBJ2-1|-
TGTGCCAGCAGCTCGGGACTAGCGGGGGGCCAGTTCTTC
CASSSGLAGGQFF
>TRBD1|TRBV19|TRBJ1-2|few
TGTGCCAGTAACGGAGAGGACAGGGAGATTAACTATGGCTACACCTTC
CASNGEDREINYGYTF
>-|TRBV15|TRBJ1-2|-
TGTGCCACCAGCAGCACAGGGTCAGATGGCTACACCTTC
CATSSTGSDGYTF
>TRBD1|TRBV6-6|TRBJ1-1|-
TGTGCCAGCATCCGGGACAGGGTTCGCTGGGACACTGAAGCTTTCTTT
CASIRDRVRWDTEAFF
>TRBD1|TRBV5-1|TRBJ1-6|-
TGCGCCAGCAGCAGCCGTTCAGGGACAGATAATTCACCCCTCCACTTT
CASSSRSGTDNSPLHF
>-|TRBV6-5|TRBJ1-1|-
TGTGCCAGCCAGGGTAGAGGCCTGAACACTGAAGCTTTCTTT
CASQGRGLNTEAFF
>TRBD1|TRBV11-3|TRBJ2-7|-
TGTGCCAGCAGCCCCGACAGGGGCTACGAGCAGTACTTC
CASSPDRGYEQYF
>-|TRBV28|TRBJ1-2|-
TGTGCCAGCAGTCAGGCCCTCTATGGCTACACCTTC
CASSQALYGYTF
>TRBD2|TRBV18|TRBJ2-1|-
TGTGCCAGCTCACCTCTCGGCGGGGGGGCCCGGAATGAGCAGTTCTTC
CASSPLGGGARNEQFF
>-|TRBV28|TRBJ2-7|-
TGTGCCGCGGACAGCCGATACGAGCAGTACTTC
CAADSRYEQYF
>-|TRBV4-2|TRBJ1-4|-
TGTGCCAGCAGCCCCGGAACAGGGTCTAATGAAAAACTGTTTTTT
CASSPGTGSNEKLFF
>TRBD1|TRBV10-3|TRBJ1-6|once
TGTGCCATCAGTGAGTCGGCAGGGGGCCATAATTCACCCCTCCACTTT
CAISESAGGHNSPLHF
>TRBD1|TRBV7-2|TRBJ2-7|-
TGTGCCAGCAGCTTCAGGGACAGGATCTACGAGCAGTACTTC
CASSFRDRIYEQYF
>TRBD2|TRBV28|TRBJ2-3|-
TGTGCCAGCAGTTTCGGCGGGAGAAGGACAGATACGCAGTATTTT
CASSFGGRRTDTQYF
>-|TRBV7-8|TRBJ2-3|-
TGTGCCAGCAGCACGACCTTGGCGGGGATCGGCACAGATACGCAGTATTTT
CASSTTLAGIGTDTQYF
>-|TRBV9|TRBJ1-1|-
TGTGCCAGCAGCGTAGACGGGGTCGGGAACACTGAAGCTTTCTTT
CASSVDGVGNTEAFF
>-|TRBV19|TRBJ2-3|-
TGTGCCAGTAGTCCAGCCGGGGATACGCAGTATTTT
CASSPAGDTQYF
>TRBD1|TRBV19|TRBJ2-4|-
TGTGCCAGTAGTATTGACGACAGGGTAAGGAACATTCAGTACTTC
CASSIDDRVRNIQYF
>-|TRBV6-5|TRBJ1-5|-
TGTGCCAGCAGTTACGGGGGGAGCAATCAGCCCCAGCATTTT
CASSYGGSNQPQHF
>TRBD1|TRBV5-1|TRBJ2-1|-
TGCGCCAGCAGCTCGGGACAGTCGCCCAATGAGCAGTTCTTC
CASSSGQSPNEQFF
>-|TRBV3-1/TRBV3-2|TRBJ2-3|-
TGTGCCAGCAGCCAGTCGCGGGGAACTAGCACAGATACGCAGTATTTT
CASSQSRGTSTDTQYF
>-|TRBV7-3|TRBJ1-6|-
TGTGCCAGCAGCTTAGGACAGTCGAATTCACCCCTCCACTTT
CASSLGQSNSPLHF
>-|TRBV15|TRBJ1-5|-
TGTGCCACCAGCAGATCATACACAAGTCAGCCCCAGCATTTT
CATSRSYTSQPQHF
>-|TRBV11-3|TRBJ2-1|-
TGTGCCAGCAGCTTAGACCGTAGTGGGCGGGAGTTCTTC
CASSLDRSGREFF
>TRBD1|TRBV24-1|TRBJ2-5|-
TGTGCCACCAGTGCCCCCGGACAGGGTCAAGAGACCCAGTACTTC
CATSAPGQGQETQYF
>-|TRBV7-9|TRBJ1-2|-
TGTGCCAGCAGCATAGGTTCAAACTATGGCTACACCTTC
CASSIGSNYGYTF
>-|TRBV2|TRBJ2-3|-
TGTGCCAGCGGCCTAGCGACAGATACGCAGTATTTT
CASGLATDTQYF
>TRBD1|TRBV30|TRBJ1-2|-
TGTGCCTGGCGACAGGGGAACGACTATGGCTACACCTTC
CAWRQGNDYGYTF
>-|TRBV7-9|TRBJ1-1|-
TGTGCCAGCAGCAAATTTCAGGGGCCGGACACTGAAGCTTTCTTT
CASSKFQGPDTEAFF
>-|TRBV7-9|TRBJ2-3|-
TGTGCCAGCAGCTTAGTTTCCGGGGACACAGATACGCAGTATTTT
CASSLVSGDTDTQYF
>TRBD1|TRBV10-3|TRBJ1-2|-
TGTGCCATCAGCCGGGACAGGGCGAACTATGGCTACACCTTC
CAISRDRANYGYTF